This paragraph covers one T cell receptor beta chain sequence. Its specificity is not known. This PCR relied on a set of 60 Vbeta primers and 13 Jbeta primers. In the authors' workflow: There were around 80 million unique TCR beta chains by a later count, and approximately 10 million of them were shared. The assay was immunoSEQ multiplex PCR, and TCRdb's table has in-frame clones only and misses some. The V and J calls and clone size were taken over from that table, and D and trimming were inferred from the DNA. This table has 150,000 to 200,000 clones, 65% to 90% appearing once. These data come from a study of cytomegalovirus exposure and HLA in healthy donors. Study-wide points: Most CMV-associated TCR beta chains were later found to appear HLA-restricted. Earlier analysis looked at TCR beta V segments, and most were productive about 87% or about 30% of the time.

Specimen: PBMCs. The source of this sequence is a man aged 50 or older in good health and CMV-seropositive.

The CDR3 DNA is TGCGCCAGCAGTCCTAGCGGTGATTACAATGAGCAGTTCTTC. Its protein product is CASSPSGDYNEQFF. V usage is TRBV10-1 and J usage is TRBJ2-1, with TRBD2 identical over 7 bases. This CDR3 region has 14 residues. V shed 5 bases, J shed 4 bases, and the junction held 5 bases outside the gene matches. Germline V gene lookup returns CDR1 WNHNN and CDR2 SYGVQD (reference sequence).